A single sample gave rise to the 10 T cell receptor beta chains below, sequenced in a study of shared clonotypes between healthy human individuals. Assay: immunoSEQ multiplex PCR; the TCRdb copy retains only in-frame clones and omits some. This table holds about half a million clones, roughly four fifths found once. Material: PBMCs. These receptors were obtained from a woman in her thirties or forties in good health. Some clones in this sample may be carry-over from other donors' samples.

The chain joins TRBV6-5 to TRBJ2-1; 11 positions match TRBD2. The J segment lost 10 bases and the V segment lost 5 bases, leaving 7 bases of the junction unmatched. The CDR3 contains 14 residues. Germline lookup yields CDR1 MNHEY and CDR2 SVGAGI. The CDR3 loop is CASSRLAGSFEQFF. CDR3 bases: TGTGCCAGCAGTCGACTAGCGGGATCCTTCGAGCAGTTCTTC.

On this clone: This may arise from a read error, as a much more abundant clone is one base away. Other DNA sequences in the sample encode the same CDR3. The chain is built from TRBV1 and TRBJ2-5; the D segment call TRBD2 is taken from the table without a DNA check. TRBV1 is a documented pseudogene. The CDR3 is 22 residues long. The CDR3: CTSKRGDWTSGTRGLNKETQYF. The CDR3 DNA sequence: TGCACCAGCAAGAGGGGGGACTGGACTAGCGGGACGAGGGGCCTAAATAAGGAGACCCAGTACTTC.

This rearrangement joins TRBV5-4 to TRBJ1-4, with 7 bases aligning to TRBD1. There are 15 residues in the CDR3. J was trimmed by 6 bases and V by 3 bases; bases with no gene match: 8. Per the germline V gene, CDR1 is SGHNT and CDR2 is YYREEE (reference sequence). The CDR3 is CASSSSGGVDEKLFF. The CDR3 DNA reads TGTGCCAGCAGCTCCTCAGGGGGTGTCGATGAAAAACTGTTTTTT.

The V call is TRBV2, the J call TRBJ2-1; TRBD2 matches 11 bases. There are 16 residues in the CDR3. V lost 4 bases, J lost 1 base, and 3 bases stayed unmatched. From germline, CDR1 is SNHLY and CDR2 FYNNEI. The CDR3 region is CASSGRTSGSYNEQFF. The CDR3 DNA reads as TGTGCCAGCAGTGGCCGGACTAGCGGGTCCTACAATGAGCAGTTCTTC. Variable domain in full (rest from reference TRBV2 and TRBJ2-1): EPEVTQTPSHQVTQMGQEVILRCVPISNHLYFYWYRQILGQKVEFLVSFYNNEISEKSEIFDDQFSVERPDGSNFTLKIRSTKLEDSAMYFCASSGRTSGSYNEQFFGPGTRLTVL.

The gene calls are TRBV5-4 and TRBJ2-7, with D perhaps TRBD1 or TRBD2 (6 bases each). Deletions cut 3 bases from V and 6 bases from J, with 13 bases between. The CDR3 sequence is 13 residues long. The germline CDR1 and CDR2 sequences are SGHNT and YYREEE (reference sequence). The CDR3 spells CASSSQGLPEQYF. The CDR3 DNA reads as TGTGCCAGCAGCTCACAGGGACTTCCCGAGCAGTACTTC.

CDR3 coding DNA: TGTGCCAGCAGTCCCCTCCCCGGACAGCAAGAGACCCAGTACTTC. Its translation is CASSPLPGQQETQYF. The chain joins TRBV6-4 to TRBJ2-5; possible D gene TRBD1, 6 bases. The germline gives CDR1 MRHNA, CDR2 SNTAGT. This CDR3 has 15 amino acids. Trimming shortened V by 5 bases and J by 2 bases, and 15 bases separated the two germline ends.

V is TRBV28 and J is TRBJ2-7; 12 bases align to TRBD2. After removal of 8 bases from V and 4 bases from J, the junction contained 15 bases not matched to a gene. The CDR3 length is 17 residues. Per germline, CDR1 MDHEN and CDR2 SYDVKM. The DNA of the CDR3 is TGTGCCAGCCCCCCGACGGCTAGCGGGAGGGCCACTTACGAGCAGTACTTC. Translating it yields CASPPTASGRATYEQYF.

The chain has TRBV29-1 and TRBJ2-1; D ambiguous. The CDR3 is made up of 12 amino acids. V was clipped by 7 bases and J by 6 bases, with 13 bases between them. Germline assignment: CDR1 SQVTM and CDR2 ANQGSEA. The CDR3 sequence is CSGLFQVNEQFF. The CDR3 bases are TGCAGCGGCCTGTTCCAGGTCAATGAGCAGTTCTTC.

This chain joins TRBV2 and TRBJ1-1; D gene unclear. Germline V lookup: CDR1 SNHLY, CDR2 FYNNEI. V lost 1 base and J lost 11, with 14 bases in between. The CDR3 totals 13 residues. CDR3 sequence reads: CASSEEIQTQAFF. The DNA of the CDR3 is TGTGCCAGCAGTGAAGAGATCCAAACGCAGGCTTTCTTT.

This chain links TRBV27 with TRBJ2-5; 7 positions match TRBD1. The DNA end lines up better with TRBJ2-7; the J call may be wrong. The CDR3 spans 14 residues. CDR1 is MNHEY, CDR2 SMNVEV, per germline (reference sequence). CDR3: CASSLWDRTYEQYF. Written as DNA, the CDR3 is TGTGCCAGCAGTCTGTGGGACAGAACCTACGAGCAGTACTTC.